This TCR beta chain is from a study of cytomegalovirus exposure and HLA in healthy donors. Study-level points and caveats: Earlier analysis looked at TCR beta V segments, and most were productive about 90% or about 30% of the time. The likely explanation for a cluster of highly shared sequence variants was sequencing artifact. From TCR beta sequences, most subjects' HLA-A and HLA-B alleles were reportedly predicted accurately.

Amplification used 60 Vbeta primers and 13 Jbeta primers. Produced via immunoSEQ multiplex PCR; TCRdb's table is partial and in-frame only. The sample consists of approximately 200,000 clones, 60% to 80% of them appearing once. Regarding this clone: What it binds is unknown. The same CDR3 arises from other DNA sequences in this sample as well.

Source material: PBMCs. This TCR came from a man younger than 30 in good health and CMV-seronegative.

DNA of the CDR3: TGTGCCTGGGTAGCGGGAGGTAGGGGCGAGACCCAGTACTTC. Residues: CAWVAGGRGETQYF. The rearrangement links TRBV30 to TRBJ2-5, with TRBD2 matching 10 bases. This CDR3 is built from 14 residues. Looked up from germline, CDR1 is GTSNPN and CDR2 is SVGIG (reference sequence). The V segment lost 5 bases and the J segment 5 bases; nucleotides outside the gene matches: 8.